This T cell receptor (beta chain) comes out of a study of beta chain features in type 1 diabetes. Overall study results and limits: Whether TCRB rearrangement is influenced by HLA type was left unresolved in this analysis. Significant though moderate, a shortening of TCRB CDR3s appeared in all four CD4+ subsets of Type 1 diabetes patients.

A note on this clone: Its antigen is unknown.

The whole isolated RNA underwent reverse transcription, so sequencing captured expressed TCRB transcripts. Assay used: immunoSEQ multiplex PCR; TCRdb lists only in-frame clones, some missing. The table includes 45,000 to 65,000 clones, 40% to 60% detected once. Between the trimmed V and J ends, which lost 6 bases and 9 bases, there was a span of 20 bases. The length of the CDR3 is 13 residues. CDR1 SQVTM and CDR2 ANQGSEA come from the germline V gene. Sequencing was carried out using Tregs from blood. The sequence derives from a woman in her 40s with type 1 diabetes. This rearrangement joins TRBV29-1 to TRBJ2-5, with D possibly matching TRBD1 (5 bases). DNA for the CDR3: TGCAGCGTAGCAGACAGCCTCCTAGGGCCCCAGTACTTC. It translates to CSVADSLLGPQYF.